This T cell receptor (beta chain) was recovered during a study of beta chain features in type 1 diabetes. Study-wide points: Insertions were fewer and deletions more numerous at VDJ junctions in type 1 diabetes patients.

The entirety of the isolated RNA underwent reverse transcription, so expressed TCRB transcripts were sequenced. The method was immunoSEQ multiplex PCR; TCRdb's version includes in-frame clones alone and lacks a portion of them. The sample lists some 150,000 clones; about 10% were seen once. CDR3 length: 15 amino acids. Germline V gene lookup returns CDR1 SGHTA and CDR2 FQGNSA. This clone occurred a few times. Antigen: not known. A read error may produce the germline difference seen at one junction end. This receptor was identified in a man younger than 35 in good health. The specimen was naive CD4+ T cells from blood. The chain employs TRBV7-2 and TRBJ1-4; 12 bases agree with TRBD1. Here the CDR3 reads CASNLGTGGGEKLFF. CDR3 nucleotide sequence: TGTGCCAGCAACTTAGGGACAGGGGGCGGTGAAAAACTGTTTTTT.